What follows are 9 T cell receptor beta chains derived from one specimen sequenced in a study of graft-versus-host responses after intestinal transplantation. Assay used: immunoSEQ multiplex PCR; TCRdb lists only in-frame clones, some missing. Of thousands of clones in the sample, approximately 33% were seen once. Source: alloreactive CD4+ T cells from a mixed lymphocyte reaction culture, taken before intestinal transplant. Subset defined: CFSE-low proliferating T cells sorted from roughly 6-day pre-transplant mixed lymphocyte reaction (GvH or HvG direction). The receptor set was obtained from a human patient who received an intestinal transplant.

This clone is medium-sized (0.01 to 0.1%) within its sample. The V and J genes are TRBV7-2 and TRBJ1-4; 7 nucleotides match TRBD1. V shed 4 bases and J 5 bases; nucleotides not matched to a gene: 7. Germline V gene data show CDR1 as SGHTA and CDR2 as FQGNSA. The CDR3 consists of 15 residues. CDR3: CASSSRQGGNEKLFF. The CDR3 DNA sequence: TGTGCCAGCAGCTCCCGACAGGGAGGCAATGAAAAACTGTTTTTT.

The chain employs TRBV5-4 and TRBJ2-5, with a weak D call TRBD1 (5 bases). CDR3 length equals 13 residues. Germline CDR1 and CDR2: SGHNT and YYREEE (reference sequence). V was shortened by 3 bases and J by 2 bases, with 8 bases between the two germline ends. CDR3 sequence reads: CASSWGPQETQYF. CDR3 nucleotide sequence: TGTGCCAGCAGCTGGGGCCCTCAAGAGACCCAGTACTTC.

The chain links TRBV20-1 to TRBJ2-7, with D unresolved. Trimming removed 5 bases from V and 6 bases from J, with 11 bases in between. From germline, CDR1 is DFQATT and CDR2 SNEGSKA (reference sequence). The CDR3 sequence is 11 residues long. The CDR3 DNA reads TGCAGTGCTGTCAGGTTGGTCGAGCAGTACTTC. Protein product: CSAVRLVEQYF.

This chain joins TRBV7-2 and TRBJ2-3; D is perhaps TRBD2 (5 bases). The germline V gene has CDR1 SGHTA and CDR2 FQGNSA. This CDR3 has 15 residues. Trimming pared 5 bases from V and 1 base from J, leaving 13 bases between. The CDR3 protein is CASSLTSIRTDTQYF. The CDR3, as DNA: TGTGCCAGCAGCCTAACTAGTATCCGCACAGATACGCAGTATTTT.

The gene calls are TRBV15 and TRBJ2-4; D perhaps matches TRBD2 (6 bases). The CDR3 spans 16 residues. Per germline, CDR1 LNHNV and CDR2 YYDKDF (reference sequence). The V gene lost 0 bases and the J gene lost 6 bases, with 15 bases spanning the gap. The CDR3 region has the DNA TGTGCCACCAGCAGAGAGATAGTTGCGGGGACAAACATTCAGTACTTC. Encoded protein: CATSREIVAGTNIQYF.

The chain links TRBV18 to TRBJ1-1, with D possibly TRBD1 on 5 matching bases. This CDR3 spans 15 amino acids. The V end lost 3 bases, the J end lost 2 bases, and 13 bases lay between the germline ends. The germline gives CDR1 KGHSH, CDR2 LQKENI. CDR3 sequence: CASSPLQGLNTEAFF. The CDR3 bases are TGTGCCAGCTCACCTCTCCAGGGATTAAACACTGAAGCTTTCTTT.

This clone was detected only a few times. Here the CDR3 DNA reads TGTGCCAGCGGACTAGCGGGGCCAACAGATACGCAGTATTTT. Translation gives CASGLAGPTDTQYF. V is TRBV2 and J is TRBJ2-3; 12 bases match TRBD2. This CDR3 has 14 residues. In germline, CDR1 is SNHLY, CDR2 FYNNEI. The V gene end was trimmed by 8 bases and the J gene end by 3 bases; junction bases not matched to a gene: 3.

This clone occurred once. The chain employs TRBV5-1 and TRBJ1-2, with TRBD1 identical over 7 bases. This CDR3 has 15 residues. Germline assignment: CDR1 SGHRS and CDR2 YFSETQ. V lost 5 bases to trimming and J lost 0 bases; unmatched junction nucleotides: 7. CDR3 sequence (DNA): TGCGCCAGCAGTTACCGGGACAGTCCTAACTATGGCTACACCTTC. Protein product: CASSYRDSPNYGYTF.

This clone showed up just a few times. The chain combines TRBV6-6 with TRBJ1-2, with D possibly TRBD1 on 5 matching bases. The germline V gene encodes CDR1 MNHNY and CDR2 SVGAGI (reference sequence). The CDR3 totals 15 residues. Trimming took 8 bases from V and 4 from J, leaving 20 bases between them. This chain's CDR3 is CASAPYRTFGYGYTF. CDR3 bases: TGTGCCAGCGCACCGTACAGGACCTTCGGCTATGGCTACACCTTC.